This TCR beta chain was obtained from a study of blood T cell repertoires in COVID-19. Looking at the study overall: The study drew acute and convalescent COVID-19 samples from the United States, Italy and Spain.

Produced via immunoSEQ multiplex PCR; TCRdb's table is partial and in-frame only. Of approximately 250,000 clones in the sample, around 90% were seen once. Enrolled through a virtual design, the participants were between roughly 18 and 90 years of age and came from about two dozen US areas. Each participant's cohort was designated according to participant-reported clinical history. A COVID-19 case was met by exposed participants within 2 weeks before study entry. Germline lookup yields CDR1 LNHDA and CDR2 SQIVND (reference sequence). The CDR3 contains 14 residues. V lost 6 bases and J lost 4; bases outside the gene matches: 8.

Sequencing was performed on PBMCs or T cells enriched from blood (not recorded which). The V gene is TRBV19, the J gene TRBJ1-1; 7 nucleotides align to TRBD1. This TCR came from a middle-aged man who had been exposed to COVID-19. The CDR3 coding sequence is TGTGCCAGTAGAGCAGGGGGAAGGGTCACTGAAGCTTTCTTT. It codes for CASRAGGRVTEAFF.